The present TCR beta chain was sequenced within a study of blood T cells in healthy people across ages. The authors ran a second PCR of roughly 6 to 12 cycles using a sample-barcoded 5' primer and a J-beta primer mix. Through a template-switch adaptor with 12 random nucleotides, each cDNA molecule received a tag. Researchers report that each sample yielded at least 2.5 million CDR3-containing paired-end reads. TCRdb called the 5' RACE reads again in MiXCR, with one record for every CDR3 protein. This table holds roughly 640,000 distinct CDR3 sequences, 25% to 30% found once. No fewer than 6 million PBMCs went into each sample. The germline V and J ends were trimmed by 6 bases and 7 bases, with 14 bases remaining between them. This CDR3 contains 13 residues. Per the germline V gene, CDR1 is MNHNY and CDR2 is SVGAGI (reference sequence). This clonotype is a singleton in its sample. The antigen is undetermined.

General study findings and limits: The donors' CMV status was not determined, possibly confounding changes in expanded clonotypes.

Sequencing was carried out using blood. The gene calls are TRBV6-6 and TRBJ2-3, with D perhaps assigned TRBD1 or TRBD2 (5 bases each). The clonotype originates from a woman at least 80 years old in good health. CDR3 residues: CASRSSGRYTQYF. The CDR3 nucleotides read TGTGCCAGCAGATCGTCAGGGAGATATACGCAGTATTTT.